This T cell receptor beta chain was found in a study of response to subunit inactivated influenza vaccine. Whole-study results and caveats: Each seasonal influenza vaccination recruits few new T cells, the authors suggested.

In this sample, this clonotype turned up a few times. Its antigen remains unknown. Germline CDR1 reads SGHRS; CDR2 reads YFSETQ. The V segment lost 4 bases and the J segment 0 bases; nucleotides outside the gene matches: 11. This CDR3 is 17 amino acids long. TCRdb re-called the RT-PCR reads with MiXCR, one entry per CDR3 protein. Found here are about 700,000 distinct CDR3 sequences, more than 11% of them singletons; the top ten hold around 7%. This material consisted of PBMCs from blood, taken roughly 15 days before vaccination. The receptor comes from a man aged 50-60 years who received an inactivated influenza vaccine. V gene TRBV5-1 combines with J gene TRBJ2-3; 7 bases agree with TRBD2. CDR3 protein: CASSGGSGGSSTDTQYF. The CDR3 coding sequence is TGCGCCAGCAGCGGGGGGTCCGGCGGGAGTAGCACAGATACGCAGTATTTT.